Following are 18 T cell receptor beta chains from one sample sequenced in a study of read filtering for tumor transcriptome and immune sequencing. Molecular barcoded adaptors covering alpha/delta and beta/gamma chains were used on roughly 370 ng RNA. TCRdb recomputed calls from the reads with MiXCR, one row per CDR3 protein. The data show some 50,000 distinct CDR3 sequences, less than 20% seen once. The specimen was a population of CD138-negative cells sorted from bone marrow. The receptors here all came from a donor at least 40 years old with multiple myeloma.

The CDR3 DNA is TGTGCCAGTAGTCACTTAACCCCATTAATGAACACTGAAGCTTTCTTT. This translates into CASSHLTPLMNTEAFF. The gene calls are TRBV19 and TRBJ1-1; D uncertain. V was clipped by 5 bases and J by 0 bases, with 16 bases between them. The CDR3 spans 16 residues. Per germline, CDR1 LNHDA and CDR2 SQIVND (reference sequence).

This clonotype was seen only a few times. V usage is TRBV11-2 and J usage is TRBJ2-1; 8 bases agree with TRBD2. Germline-derived CDR1 and CDR2 are SGHAT and FQNNGV. The CDR3 is 15 residues long. Germline trimming cut 0 bases from V and 10 bases from J; bases unmatched to any gene: 8. The CDR3 here is CASSLDQRENEEQFF. CDR3 DNA sequence: TGTGCCAGCAGCTTAGATCAGCGGGAGAATGAAGAGCAGTTCTTC.

This clonotype has ten or more counts. The chain uses TRBV19 and TRBJ2-1; 8 bases fit TRBD2. Trimming at V came to 2 bases and at J to 5 bases, leaving 8 bases not matched to a gene. In germline, CDR1 is LNHDA, CDR2 SQIVND (reference sequence). The CDR3 contains 16 residues. CDR3 protein: CASSIYSGSLNNEQFF. The CDR3 DNA reads as TGTGCCAGTAGTATATACAGCGGGAGCTTGAACAATGAGCAGTTCTTC. The full variable domain, in which reference TRBV19 and TRBJ2-1 provide the parts outside the CDR3, is DGGITQSPKYLFRKEGQNVTLSCEQNLNHDAMYWYRQDPGQGLRLIYYSQIVNDFQKGDIAEGYSVSREKKESFPLTVTSAQKNPTAFYLCASSIYSGSLNNEQFFGPGTRLTVL.

The chain is built from TRBV5-4 and TRBJ2-3, with D perhaps TRBD1 or TRBD2 (5 bases each). The germline V gene encodes CDR1 SGHNT and CDR2 YYREEE (reference sequence). This CDR3 spans 12 amino acids. V lost 0 bases and J 6 bases, leaving 5 bases between the germline ends. This chain's CDR3 is CASSLGGDTQYF. The CDR3 nucleotides are TGTGCCAGCAGCTTGGGGGGGGATACGCAGTATTTT.

As for this clonotype: This could be a read error, since a much larger clone is one nucleotide away. The chain is built from TRBV7-3 and TRBJ2-2, with D possibly TRBD2 on 5 matching bases. The CDR3 runs 16 residues. Trimming pared 4 bases from V and 9 bases from J, leaving 21 bases between. Looked up from germline, CDR1 is SGHTA and CDR2 is FQGTGA. CDR3 coding DNA: TGTGCCAGCAGCTCCTCCAACGGACTCGGGAACAGGGAGCTGTTTTTT. This encodes CASSSSNGLGNRELFF.

The sample holds many counts of this clonotype. The chain has TRBV5-1 and TRBJ2-3, with D possibly matching TRBD2 (6 bases). The ends were cut back, 4 bases at V and 1 base at J, with 16 bases in the middle. This CDR3 region has 16 residues. Germline CDR1 and CDR2: SGHRS and YFSETQ. The CDR3 loop reads CASSRGTVLGTDTQYF. The CDR3 DNA sequence: TGCGCCAGCAGCCGCGGGACGGTTCTAGGCACAGATACGCAGTATTTT.

This chain connects TRBV7-9 to TRBJ2-7; TRBD2 matches 13 bases. Germline lookup yields CDR1 SEHNR and CDR2 FQNEAQ (reference sequence). This CDR3 contains 15 residues. V trimming: 6 bases; J trimming: 6 bases; junction bases outside the gene matches: 8. The CDR3 sequence: CASRPGLAGAGEQYF. The CDR3 DNA follows: TGTGCCAGCAGACCCGGACTAGCGGGAGCGGGCGAGCAGTACTTC.

Regarding this clonotype: A read error may explain this, as a much larger clone is one base away. J is TRBJ2-5 and V is TRBV14, with 13 bases fitting TRBD2. From germline, CDR1 is SGHDN and CDR2 FVKESK. V was clipped by 7 bases and J by 3 bases; unmatched bases: 8. CDR3 size: 16 residues. The CDR3 loop is CASKHKTSGREETQYF. DNA of the CDR3: TGTGCCAGCAAACATAAAACTAGCGGGAGGGAAGAGACCCAGTACTTC.

This clonotype was recorded many times. The chain is built from TRBV19 and TRBJ1-1; no firm D call. The germline gives CDR1 LNHDA, CDR2 SQIVND (reference sequence). Trimming cost V 6 bases and J 3 bases, with 5 bases left between them. The CDR3 is 11 residues long. CDR3 in DNA: TGTGCCAGTAGATGGGACACTGAAGCTTTCTTT. Translation gives CASRWDTEAFF. Complete variable domain (other parts from reference TRBV19 and TRBJ1-1): DGGITQSPKYLFRKEGQNVTLSCEQNLNHDAMYWYRQDPGQGLRLIYYSQIVNDFQKGDIAEGYSVSREKKESFPLTVTSAQKNPTAFYLCASRWDTEAFFGQGTRLTVV.

This clonotype was observed many times. The chain joins TRBV15 to TRBJ1-1; possibly TRBD1 for D (6 bases). The CDR3 runs to 13 residues. V shed 4 bases and J shed 5 bases, with 11 bases lying between them. CDR1 is LNHNV, CDR2 YYDKDF, per germline (reference sequence). CDR3 nucleotide sequence: TGTGCCACCAGCATTATTACAGGGACTGAAGCTTTCTTT. Translation gives CATSIITGTEAFF.

At least ten counts were recorded for this clonotype. V is TRBV7-2 and J is TRBJ2-7; 8 nucleotides match TRBD2. Germline lookup yields CDR1 SGHTA and CDR2 FQGNSA. J gave up 5 bases and V 4 bases, and 4 bases lay outside the gene matches. CDR3 size: 13 residues. CDR3: CASSSYGGDEQYF. CDR3 DNA sequence: TGTGCCAGCAGCTCCTACGGGGGGGACGAGCAGTACTTC.

Points on this clonotype: This likely came from a read error, as a far larger clone is one base away. V is TRBV2 and J is TRBJ2-3, with no clear D. Trimming left V 2 bases short and J 2 bases short, with 5 bases between. The CDR3 contains 13 residues. The germline V gene encodes CDR1 SNHLY and CDR2 FYNNEI. CDR3 coding DNA: TGTGCCAGCAGTGAATCGACCACAGATACGCAGTATTTT. As protein: CASSESTTDTQYF.

At least ten counts were recorded for this clonotype. The chain uses TRBV7-8 and TRBJ2-1, with 12 nucleotides matching TRBD2. Germline V gene sequence: CDR1 SGHVS, CDR2 FQNEAQ. V lost 6 bases to trimming and J lost 5 bases; unmatched junction nucleotides: 11. CDR3 size: 17 residues. CDR3 sequence (DNA): TGTGCCAGCAGTTCCCGACTAGCGGGAGCAATCCACAATGAGCAGTTCTTC. Translated, it gives CASSSRLAGAIHNEQFF.

This clonotype was found a few times. The chain combines TRBV4-1 with TRBJ2-1, with 8 bases matching TRBD1. Looked up from germline, CDR1 is MGHRA and CDR2 is YSYEKL. Germline trimming cut 4 bases from V and 5 bases from J; bases unmatched to any gene: 10. This CDR3 is 16 amino acids long. CDR3 in DNA: TGCGCCAGCAGCCGGAAGCGGACAGGGATGGACAATGAGCAGTTCTTC. Translation: CASSRKRTGMDNEQFF.

This clonotype was observed a few times. The chain uses TRBV27 and TRBJ1-1; D uncertain. The CDR3 spans 15 residues. Looked up from germline, CDR1 is MNHEY and CDR2 is SMNVEV (reference sequence). V shed 4 bases and J shed 0 bases, with 12 bases lying between them. CDR3 region: CASSWSGLMNTEAFF. The CDR3, as DNA: TGTGCCAGCAGTTGGTCAGGCCTAATGAACACTGAAGCTTTCTTT.

This clonotype turned up a few times. This chain joins TRBV5-4 and TRBJ1-2; 7 bases map to TRBD1. V lost 1 base and J lost 1; bases outside the gene matches: 4. This CDR3 is built from 15 residues. Germline assignment: CDR1 SGHNT and CDR2 YYREEE (reference sequence). The CDR3 loop is CASSLWGQLNYGYTF. The CDR3 nucleotides read TGTGCCAGCAGCTTGTGGGGACAGCTTAACTATGGCTACACCTTC.

This clonotype was observed a handful of times. This chain uses TRBV7-9 with TRBJ1-3; D gene ambiguous. Germline V lookup: CDR1 SEHNR, CDR2 FQNEAQ (reference sequence). The CDR3 has 14 amino acids. V was pared by 3 bases and J by 1 base, with 7 bases between. In nucleotides, the CDR3 is TGTGCCAGCAGCTTCGTAGGTTCTGGAAACACCATATATTTT. As protein: CASSFVGSGNTIYF.

For this clonotype: One base away lies a much larger clone, so this may be a sequencing read error. The rearrangement links TRBV12-3 or TRBV12-4 to TRBJ2-3; 7 bases are a match to TRBD2. Germline trimming cut 5 bases from V and 10 bases from J; bases unmatched to any gene: 6. The CDR3 has 12 amino acids. This CDR3 reads CASSPSGNAQYF. The DNA for the CDR3 is TGTGCCAGCAGTCCCAGCGGGAATGCGCAGTATTTT.